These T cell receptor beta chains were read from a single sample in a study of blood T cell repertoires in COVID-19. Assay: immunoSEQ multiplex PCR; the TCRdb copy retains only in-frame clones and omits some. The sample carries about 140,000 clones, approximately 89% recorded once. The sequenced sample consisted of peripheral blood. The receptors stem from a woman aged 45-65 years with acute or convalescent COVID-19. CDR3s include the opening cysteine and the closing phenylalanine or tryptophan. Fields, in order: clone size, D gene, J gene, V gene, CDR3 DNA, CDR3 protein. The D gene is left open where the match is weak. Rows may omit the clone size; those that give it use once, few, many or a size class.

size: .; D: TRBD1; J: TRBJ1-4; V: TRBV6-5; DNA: TGTGCCAGCAGACCGGACAGGGGGCGGGAAAAACTGTTTTTT; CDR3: CASRPDRGREKLFF
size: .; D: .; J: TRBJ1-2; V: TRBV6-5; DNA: TGTGCCAGCAACACCGGGTATGATGCTAACTATGGCTACACCTTC; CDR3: CASNTGYDANYGYTF
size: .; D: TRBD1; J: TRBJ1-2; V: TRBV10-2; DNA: TGCGCCAGCAGCCAAGGGACAGGGAGCTACACCTTC; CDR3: CASSQGTGSYTF
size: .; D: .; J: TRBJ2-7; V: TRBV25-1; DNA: TGTGCCAGCAGTGAATATTCACAGGGCTACGAGCAGTACTTC; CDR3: CASSEYSQGYEQYF
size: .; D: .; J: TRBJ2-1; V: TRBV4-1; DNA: TGCGCCAGCAGCCAAGGGTTAGGGGGATCCTACAATGAGCAGTTCTTC; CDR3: CASSQGLGGSYNEQFF
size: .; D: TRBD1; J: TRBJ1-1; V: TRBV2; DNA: TGTGCCAGCAGGTGGGACAGAATGAACACTGAAGCTTTCTTT; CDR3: CASRWDRMNTEAFF
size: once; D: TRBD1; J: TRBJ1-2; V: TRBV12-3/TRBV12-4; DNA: TGTGCCAGCTCCTCGGACAGGGGGACTGGCTACACCTTC; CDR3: CASSSDRGTGYTF
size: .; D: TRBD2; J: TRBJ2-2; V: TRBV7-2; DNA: TGTGCCAGCAGCAGCATACTAGCGGGGATGAACACCGGGGAGCTGTTTTTT; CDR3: CASSSILAGMNTGELFF
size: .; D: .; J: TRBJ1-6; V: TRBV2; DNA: TGTGCCACCGGTGACAGATCACCCCTCCACTTT; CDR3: CATGDRSPLHF
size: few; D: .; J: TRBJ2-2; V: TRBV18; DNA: TGTGCCAGCTCATTCGACAGGTCGACCGGGGAGCTGTTTTTT; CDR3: CASSFDRSTGELFF
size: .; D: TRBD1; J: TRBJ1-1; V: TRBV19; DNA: TGTGCCAGTAGTATCATGGCAGGGGGCGACCCAAACACTGAAGCTTTCTTT; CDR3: CASSIMAGGDPNTEAFF
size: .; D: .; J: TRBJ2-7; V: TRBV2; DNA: TGTGCCAGCACCTCTGCGTACGAGCAGTACTTC; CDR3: CASTSAYEQYF
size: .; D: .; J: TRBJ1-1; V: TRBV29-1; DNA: TGCAGCGTTGAAGCCAGGGCGCCTGAAGCTTTCTTT; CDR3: CSVEARAPEAFF